This T cell receptor beta chain was captured by sequencing in a study of blood T cell repertoires in COVID-19. Assay: immunoSEQ multiplex PCR; the TCRdb copy retains only in-frame clones and omits some. The sample shows more than 45,000 clones, approximately 82% of them seen only once. This CDR3 region has 16 residues. Germline-derived CDR1 and CDR2 are ENHRY and SYGVKD. V was pared by 0 bases and J by 0 bases, with 10 bases between. Sequenced sample: peripheral blood. The sequence was collected from a human donor in a cohort sampled during active COVID-19. The chain links TRBV10-3 to TRBJ2-3; the D gene is possibly TRBD2 (7 bases). DNA for the CDR3: TGTGCCATCAGTGAGTCGAGGGGGGGTAGCACAGATACGCAGTATTTT. This sequence encodes CAISESRGGSTDTQYF.